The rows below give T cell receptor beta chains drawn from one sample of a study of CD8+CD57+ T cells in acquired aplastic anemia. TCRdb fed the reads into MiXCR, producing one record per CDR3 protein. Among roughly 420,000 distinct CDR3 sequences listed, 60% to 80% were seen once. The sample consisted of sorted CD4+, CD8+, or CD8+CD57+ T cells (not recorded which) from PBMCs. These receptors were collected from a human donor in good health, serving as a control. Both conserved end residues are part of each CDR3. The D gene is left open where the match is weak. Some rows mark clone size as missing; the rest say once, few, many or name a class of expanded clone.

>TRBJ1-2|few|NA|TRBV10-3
CAISESRGYNYGYTF
TGTGCCATCAGTGAGTCGAGAGGATACAACTATGGCTACACCTTC
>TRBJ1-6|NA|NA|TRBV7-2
CASSLSADLVTLHF
TGTGCCAGCAGCTTATCTGCCGATTTAGTGACCCTCCACTTT
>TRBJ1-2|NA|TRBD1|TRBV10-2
CASSNAGTEGGYTF
TGCGCCAGCAGTAACGCCGGGACAGAGGGTGGCTACACCTTC
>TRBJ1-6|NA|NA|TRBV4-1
CASSQAFTDHSPLHF
TGCGCCAGCAGCCAAGCCTTTACCGACCATTCACCCCTCCACTTT
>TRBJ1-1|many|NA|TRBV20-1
CSATPPVDTEAFF
TGCAGTGCTACCCCACCGGTGGACACTGAAGCTTTCTTT
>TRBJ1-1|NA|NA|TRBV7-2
CASSYVRRNGNTVFF
TGTGCCAGCAGCTACGTCAGAAGGAATGGCAACACAGTCTTCTTT
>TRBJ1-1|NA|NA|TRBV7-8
CASSLDANQPQHFAFF
NA
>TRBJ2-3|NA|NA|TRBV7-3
CASSRMAATDTQFF
TGTGCCAGCAGCCGGATGGCAGCCACTGATACGCAGTTTTTT
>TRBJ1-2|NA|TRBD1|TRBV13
CASSEWDRGLYGYTF
TGCGCCAGCAGTGAGTGGGACAGGGGACTCTATGGCTACACCTTC
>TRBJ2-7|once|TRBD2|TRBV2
CASSLTTGGEGHEQYF
TGTGCCAGCAGTTTAACGACTGGCGGGGAGGGTCACGAGCAGTACTTC
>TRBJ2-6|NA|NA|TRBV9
CASSVSGPVYDELTF
TGTGCCAGCAGCGTTTCGGGACCGGTCTACGACGAGTTGACTTTC
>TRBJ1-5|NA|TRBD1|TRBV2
CASSGIPGTENQPQHF
TGTGCCAGCAGTGGAATCCCCGGGACAGAGAATCAGCCCCAGCATTTT
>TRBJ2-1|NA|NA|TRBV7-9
CASSYREAEQFF
TGTGCCAGCAGCTACAGGGAGGCTGAGCAGTTCTTC
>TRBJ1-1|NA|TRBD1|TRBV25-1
CAGSIRGTGAPEAFF
TGTGCCGGCAGTATCCGAGGGACAGGGGCACCTGAAGCTTTCTTT
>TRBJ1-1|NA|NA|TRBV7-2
CASSFGGGSEAFF
TGTGCCAGCAGCTTCGGGGGGGGCAGTGAAGCTTTCTTT
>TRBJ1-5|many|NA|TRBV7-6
CASSCKVSGLPLWHF
TGTGCCAGCAGCTGTAAGGTCAGTGGATTACCCCTATGGCATTTT
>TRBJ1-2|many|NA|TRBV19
CAAEGLSEGYTF
TGTGCCGCGGAGGGACTTAGTGAGGGCTACACCTTC
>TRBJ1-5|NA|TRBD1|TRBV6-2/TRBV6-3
CASSYSGFRGNSNQPQHF
TGTGCCAGCAGTTACTCGGGATTCAGGGGGAATAGCAATCAGCCCCAGCATTTT
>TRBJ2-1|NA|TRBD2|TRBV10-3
CAISELAGGLGEQFF
TGTGCCATCAGTGAGCTAGCGGGAGGGCTAGGTGAGCAGTTCTTC
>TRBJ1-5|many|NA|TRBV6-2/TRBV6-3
CASSDPTGIRQPQHF
TGTGCCAGCAGTGACCCCACAGGGATTAGGCAGCCCCAGCATTTT
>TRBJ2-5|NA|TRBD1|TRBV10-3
CAISGDSRETQYF
TGTGCCATCAGTGGGGACAGCCGGGAGACCCAGTACTTC
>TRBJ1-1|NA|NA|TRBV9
CASSVTGNTDTFF
TGTGCCAGCAGCGTAACAGGAAACACTGACACATTTTTT
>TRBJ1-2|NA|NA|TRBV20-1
CSARANGYAF
TGCAGTGCTAGGGCGAATGGCTATGCCTTC
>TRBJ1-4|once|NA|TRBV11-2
CASSTRSGHEKLFF
TGTGCCAGCAGCACACGTTCCGGCCATGAAAAACTGTTTTTT
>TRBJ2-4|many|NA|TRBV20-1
CSAYSGGKNIQYF
TGCAGTGCTTACTCGGGTGGCAAAAACATTCAGTACTTC
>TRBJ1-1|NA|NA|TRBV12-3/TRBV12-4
CASGLSSGVEYFF
TGTGCCAGCGGCCTCAGCTCAGGCGTCGAGTATTTCTTT
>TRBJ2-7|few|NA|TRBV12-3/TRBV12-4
CASSLSWGTYEQYF
TGTGCCAGCAGTTTGTCGTGGGGAACTTACGAGCAGTACTTC
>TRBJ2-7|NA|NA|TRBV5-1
CASSVGQAGPQYF
TGCGCCAGCAGCGTGGGGCAGGCGGGCCCCCAGTACTTC
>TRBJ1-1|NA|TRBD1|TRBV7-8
CASSLDRAGVRTEAFF
TGTGCCAGCAGCCTCGACAGGGCGGGAGTTCGCACTGAAGCTTTCTTT